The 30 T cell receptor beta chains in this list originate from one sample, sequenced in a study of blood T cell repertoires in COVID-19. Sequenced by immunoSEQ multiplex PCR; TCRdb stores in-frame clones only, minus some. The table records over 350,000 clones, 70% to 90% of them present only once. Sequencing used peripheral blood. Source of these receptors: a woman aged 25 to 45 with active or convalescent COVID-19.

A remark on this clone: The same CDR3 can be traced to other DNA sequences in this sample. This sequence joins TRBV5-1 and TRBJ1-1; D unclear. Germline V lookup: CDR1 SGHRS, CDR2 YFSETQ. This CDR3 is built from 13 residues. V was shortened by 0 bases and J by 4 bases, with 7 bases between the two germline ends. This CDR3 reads CASSLGGGTEAFF. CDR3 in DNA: TGCGCCAGCAGCTTGGGCGGAGGCACTGAAGCTTTCTTT.

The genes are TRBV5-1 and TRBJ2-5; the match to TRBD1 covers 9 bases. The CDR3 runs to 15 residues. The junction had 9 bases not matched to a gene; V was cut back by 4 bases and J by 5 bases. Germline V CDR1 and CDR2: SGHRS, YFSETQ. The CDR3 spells CASSPNTGGVETQYF. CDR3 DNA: TGCGCCAGCAGCCCAAATACAGGGGGCGTTGAGACCCAGTACTTC.

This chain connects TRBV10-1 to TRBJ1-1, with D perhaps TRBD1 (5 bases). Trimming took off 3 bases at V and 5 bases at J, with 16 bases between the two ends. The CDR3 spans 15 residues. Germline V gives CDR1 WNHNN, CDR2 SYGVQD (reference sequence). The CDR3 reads CASSDSYKGWTEAFF. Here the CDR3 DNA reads TGCGCCAGCAGTGATTCCTATAAGGGGTGGACTGAAGCTTTCTTT.

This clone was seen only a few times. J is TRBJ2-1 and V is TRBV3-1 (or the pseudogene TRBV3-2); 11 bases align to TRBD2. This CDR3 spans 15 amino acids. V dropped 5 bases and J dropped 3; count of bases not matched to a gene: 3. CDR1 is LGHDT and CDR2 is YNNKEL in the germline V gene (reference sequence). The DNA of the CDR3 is TGTGCCAGCAGCGGGACTAGCGGTGTCTACAATGAGCAGTTCTTC. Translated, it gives CASSGTSGVYNEQFF.

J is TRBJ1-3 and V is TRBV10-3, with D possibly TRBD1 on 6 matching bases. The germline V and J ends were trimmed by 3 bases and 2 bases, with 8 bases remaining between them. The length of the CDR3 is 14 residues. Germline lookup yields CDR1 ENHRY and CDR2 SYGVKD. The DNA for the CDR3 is TGTGCCATCAGTGAAGGACAGACTGGAAACACCATATATTTT. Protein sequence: CAISEGQTGNTIYF.

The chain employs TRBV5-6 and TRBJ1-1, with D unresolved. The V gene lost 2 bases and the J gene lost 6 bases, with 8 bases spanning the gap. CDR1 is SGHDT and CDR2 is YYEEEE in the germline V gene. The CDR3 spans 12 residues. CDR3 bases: TGTGCCAGCAGCTTCACCGGGTCTGAAGCTTTCTTT. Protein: CASSFTGSEAFF. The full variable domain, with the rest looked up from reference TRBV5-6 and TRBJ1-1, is DAGVTQSPTHLIKTRGQQVTLRCSPKSGHDTVSWYQQALGQGPQFIFQYYEEEERQRGNFPDRFSGHQFPNYSSELNVNALLLGDSALYLCASSFTGSEAFFGQGTRLTVV.

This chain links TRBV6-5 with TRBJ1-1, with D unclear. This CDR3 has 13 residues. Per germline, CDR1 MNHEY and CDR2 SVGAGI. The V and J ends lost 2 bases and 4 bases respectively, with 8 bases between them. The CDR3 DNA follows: TGTGCCAGCAGTTACGACAACCCCACTGAAGCTTTCTTT. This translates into CASSYDNPTEAFF.

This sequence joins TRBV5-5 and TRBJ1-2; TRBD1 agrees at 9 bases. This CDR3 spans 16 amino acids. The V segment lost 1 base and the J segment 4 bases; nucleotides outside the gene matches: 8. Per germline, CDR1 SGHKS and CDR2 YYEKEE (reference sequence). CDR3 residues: CASSLFFDRGSYGYTF. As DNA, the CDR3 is TGTGCCAGCAGCTTGTTCTTTGACAGGGGGTCCTATGGCTACACCTTC.

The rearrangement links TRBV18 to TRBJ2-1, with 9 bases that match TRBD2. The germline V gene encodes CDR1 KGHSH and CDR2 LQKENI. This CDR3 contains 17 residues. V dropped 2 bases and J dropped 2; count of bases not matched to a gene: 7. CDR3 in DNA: TGTGCCAGCTCACCATCTATCGCGGGGGGGACCTACAATGAGCAGTTCTTC. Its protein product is CASSPSIAGGTYNEQFF. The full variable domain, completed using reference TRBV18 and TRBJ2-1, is NAGVMQNPRHLVRRRGQEARLRCSPMKGHSHVYWYRQLPEEGLKFMVYLQKENIIDESGMPKERFSAEFPKEGPSILRIQQVVRGDSAAYFCASSPSIAGGTYNEQFFGPGTRLTVL.

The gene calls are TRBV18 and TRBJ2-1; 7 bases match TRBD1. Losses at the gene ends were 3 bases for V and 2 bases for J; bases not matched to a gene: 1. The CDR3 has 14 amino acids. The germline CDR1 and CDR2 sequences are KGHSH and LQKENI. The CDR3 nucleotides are TGTGCCAGCTCACCCGGGACAGCCTACAATGAGCAGTTCTTC. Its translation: CASSPGTAYNEQFF.

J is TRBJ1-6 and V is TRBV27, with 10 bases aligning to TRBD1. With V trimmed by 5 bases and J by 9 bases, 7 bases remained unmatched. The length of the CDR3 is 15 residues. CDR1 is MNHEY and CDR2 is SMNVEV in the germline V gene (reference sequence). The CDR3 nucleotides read TGTGCCAGCAGTCTTATTGGGACAGGGGTTTCACCCCTCCACTTT. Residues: CASSLIGTGVSPLHF.

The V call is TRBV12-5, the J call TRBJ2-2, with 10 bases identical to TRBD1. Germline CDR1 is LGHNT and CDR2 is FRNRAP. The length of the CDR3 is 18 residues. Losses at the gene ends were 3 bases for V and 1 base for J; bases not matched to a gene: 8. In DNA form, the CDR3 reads TGTGCTAGTGGTTTATCTCCGGACAGGGGGTGGAACACCGGGGAGCTGTTTTTT. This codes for CASGLSPDRGWNTGELFF.

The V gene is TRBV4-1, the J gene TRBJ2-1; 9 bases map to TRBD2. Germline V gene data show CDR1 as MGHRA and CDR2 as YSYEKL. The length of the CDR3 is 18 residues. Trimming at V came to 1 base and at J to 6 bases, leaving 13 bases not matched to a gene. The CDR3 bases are TGCGCCAGCAGCCAAGTTATAGCGGGAGTGTTAACGGTCAATGAGCAGTTCTTC. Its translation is CASSQVIAGVLTVNEQFF.

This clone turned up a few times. CDR3 DNA: TGCGCCAGCAGCTGGGGACTAGGGCAGAAAGATGAGCAGTTCTTC. This encodes CASSWGLGQKDEQFF. The chain carries TRBV5-1 and TRBJ2-1; 8 bases map to TRBD2. The CDR3 has 15 amino acids. The J segment lost 8 bases and the V segment lost 3 bases, leaving 10 bases of the junction unmatched. Germline CDR1 and CDR2: SGHRS and YFSETQ.

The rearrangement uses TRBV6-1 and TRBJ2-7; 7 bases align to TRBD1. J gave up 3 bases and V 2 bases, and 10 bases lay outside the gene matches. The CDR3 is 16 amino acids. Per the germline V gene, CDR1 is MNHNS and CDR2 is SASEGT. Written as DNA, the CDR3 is TGTGCCAGCAGTGAACTCTGGGGGACAGACCTCTACGAGCAGTACTTC. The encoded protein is CASSELWGTDLYEQYF.

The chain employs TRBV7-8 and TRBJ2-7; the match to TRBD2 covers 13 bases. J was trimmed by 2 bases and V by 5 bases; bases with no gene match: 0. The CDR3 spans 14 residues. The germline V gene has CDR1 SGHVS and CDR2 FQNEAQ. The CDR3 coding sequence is TGTGCCAGCAGCACTAGCGGGGGGGCCTACGAGCAGTACTTC. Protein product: CASSTSGGAYEQYF.

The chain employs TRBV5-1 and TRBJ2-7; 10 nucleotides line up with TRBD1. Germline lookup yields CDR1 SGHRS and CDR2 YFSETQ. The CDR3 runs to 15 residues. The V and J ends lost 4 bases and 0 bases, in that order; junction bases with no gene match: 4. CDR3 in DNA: TGCGCCAGCAGCGAGGGACAGGGGAACTCCTACGAGCAGTACTTC. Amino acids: CASSEGQGNSYEQYF.

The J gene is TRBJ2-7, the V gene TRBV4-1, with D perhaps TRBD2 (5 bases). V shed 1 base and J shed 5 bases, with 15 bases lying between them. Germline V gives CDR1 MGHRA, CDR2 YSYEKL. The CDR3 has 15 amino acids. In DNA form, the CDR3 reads TGCGCCAGCAGCCAAGTGGTTGGGAGTGCGAACGAGCAGTACTTC. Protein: CASSQVVGSANEQYF.

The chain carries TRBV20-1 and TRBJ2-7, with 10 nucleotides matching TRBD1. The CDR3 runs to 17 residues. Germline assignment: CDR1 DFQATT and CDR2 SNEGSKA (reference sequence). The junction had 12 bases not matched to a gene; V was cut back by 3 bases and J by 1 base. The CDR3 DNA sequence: TGCAGTGCTAGTACAGGTCCGGGACAGGGGCAATCCTACGAGCAGTACTTC. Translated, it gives CSASTGPGQGQSYEQYF.

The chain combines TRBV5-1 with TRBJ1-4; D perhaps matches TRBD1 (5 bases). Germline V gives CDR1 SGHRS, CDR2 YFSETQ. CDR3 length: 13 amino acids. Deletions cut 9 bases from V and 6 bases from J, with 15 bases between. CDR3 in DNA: TGCGCCACTAGCCCTTCGGGGGATGAAAAACTGTTTTTT. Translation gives CATSPSGDEKLFF. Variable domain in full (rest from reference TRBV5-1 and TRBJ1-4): KAGVTQTPRYLIKTRGQQVTLSCSPISGHRSVSWYQQTPGQGLQFLFEYFSETQRNKGNFPGRFSGRQFSNSRSEMNVSTLELGDSALYLCATSPSGDEKLFFGSGTQLSVL.

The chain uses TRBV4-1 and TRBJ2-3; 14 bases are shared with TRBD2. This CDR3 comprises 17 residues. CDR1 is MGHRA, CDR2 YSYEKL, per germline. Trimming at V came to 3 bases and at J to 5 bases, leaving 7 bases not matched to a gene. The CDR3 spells CASSHPQGLAGEDTQYF. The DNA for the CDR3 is TGCGCCAGCAGCCATCCCCAGGGACTAGCGGGGGAAGATACGCAGTATTTT.

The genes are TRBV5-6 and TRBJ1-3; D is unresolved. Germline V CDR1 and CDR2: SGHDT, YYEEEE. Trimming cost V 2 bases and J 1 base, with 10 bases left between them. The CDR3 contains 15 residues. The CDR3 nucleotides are TGTGCCAGCAGCTTCCGTCCAGCGTCTGGAAACACCATATATTTT. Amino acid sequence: CASSFRPASGNTIYF.

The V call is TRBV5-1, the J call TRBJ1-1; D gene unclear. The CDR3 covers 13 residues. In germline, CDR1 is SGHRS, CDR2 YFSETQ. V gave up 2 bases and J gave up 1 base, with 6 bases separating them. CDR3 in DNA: TGCGCCAGCAGCTTTACACAGAACACTGAAGCTTTCTTT. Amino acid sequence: CASSFTQNTEAFF.

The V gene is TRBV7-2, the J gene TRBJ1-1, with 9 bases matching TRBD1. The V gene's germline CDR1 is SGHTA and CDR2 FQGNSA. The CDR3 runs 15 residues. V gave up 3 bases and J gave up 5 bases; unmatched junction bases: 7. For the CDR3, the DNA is TGTGCCAGCAGCTTTGGGACAGGGCGGGTGACTGAAGCTTTCTTT. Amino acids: CASSFGTGRVTEAFF.

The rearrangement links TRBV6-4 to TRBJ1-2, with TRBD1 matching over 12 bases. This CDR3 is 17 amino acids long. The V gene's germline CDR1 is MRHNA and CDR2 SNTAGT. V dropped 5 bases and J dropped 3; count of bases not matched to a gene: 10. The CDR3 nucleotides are TGTGCCAGCAGTAACCCGGGACAGGGGGCGGTTGACTATGGCTACACCTTC. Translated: CASSNPGQGAVDYGYTF.

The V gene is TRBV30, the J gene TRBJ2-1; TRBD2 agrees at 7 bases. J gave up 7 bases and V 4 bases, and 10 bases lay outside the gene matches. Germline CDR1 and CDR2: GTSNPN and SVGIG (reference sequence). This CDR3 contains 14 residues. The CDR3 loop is CAWNHLRELNEQFF. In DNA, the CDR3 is TGTGCCTGGAACCACTTGCGGGAGTTGAATGAGCAGTTCTTC. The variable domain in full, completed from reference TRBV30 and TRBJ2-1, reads SQTIHQWPATLVQPVGSPLSLECTVEGTSNPNLYWYRQAAGRGLQLLFYSVGIGQISSEVPQNLSASRPQDRQFILSSKKLLLSDSGFYLCAWNHLRELNEQFFGPGTRLTVL.

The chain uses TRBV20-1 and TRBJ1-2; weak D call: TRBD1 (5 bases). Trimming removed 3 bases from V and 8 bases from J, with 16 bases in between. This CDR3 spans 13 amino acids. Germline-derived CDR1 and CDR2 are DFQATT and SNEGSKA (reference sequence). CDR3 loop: CSASMQGSIGYTF. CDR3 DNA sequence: TGCAGTGCTAGTATGCAGGGCAGTATCGGCTACACCTTC.

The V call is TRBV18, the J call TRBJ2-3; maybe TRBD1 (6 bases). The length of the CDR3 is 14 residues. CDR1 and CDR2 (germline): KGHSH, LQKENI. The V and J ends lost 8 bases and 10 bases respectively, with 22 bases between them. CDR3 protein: CASDTGTIGLAQYF. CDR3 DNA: TGTGCCAGCGATACCGGGACAATCGGACTCGCGCAGTATTTT.

CDR3 sequence (DNA): TGCAGCGTTGATGTCAGCGGGAGAGAGACCCAGTACTTC. Protein product: CSVDVSGRETQYF. The chain recombines TRBV29-1 with TRBJ2-5, with TRBD2 identical over 8 bases. This CDR3 has 13 amino acids. After removal of 3 bases from V and 4 bases from J, the junction contained 4 bases not matched to a gene. Per the germline V gene, CDR1 is SQVTM and CDR2 is ANQGSEA.

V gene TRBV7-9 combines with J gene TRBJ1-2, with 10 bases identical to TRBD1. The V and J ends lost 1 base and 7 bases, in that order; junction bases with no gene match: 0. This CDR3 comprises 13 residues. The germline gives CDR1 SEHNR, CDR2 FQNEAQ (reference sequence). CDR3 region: CASSLGQGAGYTF. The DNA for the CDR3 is TGTGCCAGCAGCTTAGGACAGGGGGCTGGCTACACCTTC.